This T cell receptor beta chain came from a study of Graves' ophthalmopathy and Graves' hyperthyroidism (dated by TCRdb to 2016 to 2018). Some background on the complete study: Peripheral blood samples were taken at the time of initial diagnosis, before any treatment was given. To tell Graves' ophthalmopathy apart from Graves' hyperthyroidism, and to predict which patients would progress to ophthalmopathy, the study relied on TCR beta repertoire signatures. In total, 120 to 150 blood samples were TCR-sequenced: fewer than 50 ophthalmopathy, approximately 80 hyperthyroidism and approximately 17 hyperthyroidism-to-ophthalmopathy patients. A discovery set of 90 to 100 patients (around 44 ophthalmopathy, under 65 stable hyperthyroidism) was enrolled to explore V-J signatures distinguishing ophthalmopathy from hyperthyroidism. An independent validation cohort was composed of around 19 hyperthyroidism patients and 17 patients who later progressed from hyperthyroidism to ophthalmopathy. In more than five hyperthyroidism patients, the T-cell repertoires found in thyroid tissue were compared with those found in blood. Once sampling was done, hyperthyroidism patients were given methimazole at a starting dose of 30 mg daily, while ophthalmopathy patients were given high-dose intravenous methylprednisolone. The roughly 100 discovery patients were divided at random into training and test sets in a 7:3 ratio. The investigation overall reported the following: In validation, the model predicted ophthalmopathy progression with 70.59% sensitivity and around 72% specificity; roughly eleven predicted patients were CT-confirmed with GO in a median of approximately six months. No statistical method was used to set the sample size in advance, and the investigators knew which group each participant was assigned to. The 13-signature model separated ophthalmopathy from stable hyperthyroidism with 85% to 90% sensitivity and just under 84% specificity in cross-validation, and 80%/75% in the test set. Most expanded thyroid clonotypes with a frequency above 0.001 also appeared in blood, which suggests that blood repertoires may reflect the immune response in the thyroid.

Ophthalmopathy patients were characterized by moderately to severely active disease, a Clinical Activity Score of at least 3, a NOSPECS grade of at least 4, and a disease duration under 3 months. Patients with other autoimmune diseases, uncontrolled infections, pregnancy or lactation were excluded from the study. Clinical symptoms, serum thyroxine, TRAb, thyroid ultrasound and orbital computed tomography were used for diagnosis. PBMCs were isolated from about 9 ml of fresh peripheral blood by Ficoll-Paque density gradient centrifugation. Total RNA was extracted using Trizol reagent, and RNA quality was checked on an Agilent 2100 Bioanalyzer. For repertoire sequencing, TCR beta CDR3 regions were amplified from RNA transcripts. The first round was an RT-PCR using HTBI primers with the Qiagen OneStep RT-PCR kit, and this first round was followed by a second-round multiplex PCR, then size selection and purification. Libraries were sequenced on an Illumina HiSeq2000 using paired-end 100 bp reads. The published analysis was carried out like this. SOAPnuke was used to process the reads, throwing out any read that had adapters, had uncalled bases, had a mean Phred below 15, or lacked an exact constant-primer or identifier match. High-quality paired reads were merged with COPE v1.2.5. Unique nucleotide sequences were defined as clonotypes and aligned to IMGT TRB V, D and J references using MiTCR v1.1. The analysis was limited to V-J combinations with a frequency above 0.0001, which together covered 99% to 99.2% of repertoires. For each V-J combination, a TCR clonal expansion and chaos score was defined as F50 clonal expansion divided by the chaos observed in the TCRdist matrix. Features were reduced by Welch's t-statistics and random forest to around 14 V-J combinations, which fed a naive Bayes classifier. The Morisita-Horn index was used to measure how similar the thyroid and blood repertoires were. TCRdb reprocessed the public reads (quality trimming at Q25 with fastp, clone calling with MiXCR) and kept in-frame beta chains. CDR3 protein sequences are deduplicated, and each keeps its most common genes and DNA. The V and J calls come from TCRdb's annotation, not from the publication. Across this sample there are a few hundred thousand distinct CDR3 sequences, with about 22% seen only once. The top ten clonotypes cover about 40% of the sample.

Of note for this clonotype: Its antigen has not been determined. This may arise from a read error, as a much more abundant clone is one base away.

Material: peripheral blood. This sequence was found in a woman in her forties or fifties with Graves' ophthalmopathy. Donor details come from another sample of the same person, matched by shared clones.

At the DNA level, the sequence is TGTACCAGCAGCCAAGATAATATTCATAGGAGGGTGGTGAACACTGAAGCTTTCTTT. Its translation is CTSSQDNIHRRVVNTEAFF. The receptor chain draws on TRBV4-2 and TRBJ1-1; too little of a D gene remains to name it. The germline V gene specifies LGHNA as CDR1 and YNFKEQ as CDR2. Reading from cysteine to phenylalanine, the CDR3 counts 19 amino acids. Just the 57-base CDR3 DNA is kept, in frame starting at base 1.